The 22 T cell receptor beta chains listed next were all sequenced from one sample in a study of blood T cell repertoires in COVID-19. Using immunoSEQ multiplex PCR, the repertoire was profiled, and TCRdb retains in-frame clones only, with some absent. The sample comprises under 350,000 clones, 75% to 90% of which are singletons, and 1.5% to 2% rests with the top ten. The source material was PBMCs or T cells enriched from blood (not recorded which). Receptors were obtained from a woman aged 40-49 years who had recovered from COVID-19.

The CDR3 sequence is CASSPGSGEKIGTQYF. The DNA of the CDR3 is TGTGCCAGCAGCCCGGGTTCGGGGGAGAAGATTGGTACGCAGTATTTT. This chain uses TRBV7-6 with TRBJ2-3, with D possibly TRBD2 on 6 matching bases. Per the germline V gene, CDR1 is SGHVS and CDR2 is FNYEAQ. V lost 5 bases, J lost 8 bases, and 23 bases lay in between. There are 16 residues in the CDR3.

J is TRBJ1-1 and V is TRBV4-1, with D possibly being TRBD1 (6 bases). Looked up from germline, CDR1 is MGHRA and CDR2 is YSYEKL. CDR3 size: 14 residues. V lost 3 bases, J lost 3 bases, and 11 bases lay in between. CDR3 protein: CASSQDSLHTEAFF. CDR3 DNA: TGCGCCAGCAGCCAGGACAGCTTACACACTGAAGCTTTCTTT.

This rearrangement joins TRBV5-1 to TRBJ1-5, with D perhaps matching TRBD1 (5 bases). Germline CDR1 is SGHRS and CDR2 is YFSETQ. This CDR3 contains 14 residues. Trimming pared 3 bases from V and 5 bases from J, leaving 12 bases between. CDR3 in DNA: TGCGCCAGCAGCTGGGGCGGATCGGATCAGCCCCAGCATTTT. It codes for CASSWGGSDQPQHF.

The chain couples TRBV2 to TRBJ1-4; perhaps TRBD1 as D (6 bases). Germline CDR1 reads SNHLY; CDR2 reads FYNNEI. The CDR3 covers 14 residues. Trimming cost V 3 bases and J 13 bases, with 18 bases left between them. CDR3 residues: CASSDRTGHGVLFF. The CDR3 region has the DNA TGTGCCAGCAGTGATCGAACAGGGCACGGGGTACTGTTTTTT. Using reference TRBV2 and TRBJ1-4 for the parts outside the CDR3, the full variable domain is EPEVTQTPSHQVTQMGQEVILRCVPISNHLYFYWYRQILGQKVEFLVSFYNNEISEKSEIFDDQFSVERPDGSNFTLKIRSTKLEDSAMYFCASSDRTGHGVLFFGSGTQLSVL.

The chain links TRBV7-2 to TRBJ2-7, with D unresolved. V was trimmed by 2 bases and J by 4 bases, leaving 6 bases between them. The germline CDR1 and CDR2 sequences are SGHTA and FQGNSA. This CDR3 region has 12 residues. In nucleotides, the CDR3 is TGTGCCAGCAGCTTAACACAGTACGAGCAGTACTTC. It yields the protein CASSLTQYEQYF.

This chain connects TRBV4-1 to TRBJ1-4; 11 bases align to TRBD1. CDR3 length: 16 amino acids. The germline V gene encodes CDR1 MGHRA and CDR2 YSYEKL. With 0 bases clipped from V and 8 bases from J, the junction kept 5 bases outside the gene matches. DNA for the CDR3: TGCGCCAGCAGCCAAGATCCGGGACAGGGGGTGGAAAAACTGTTTTTT. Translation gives CASSQDPGQGVEKLFF.

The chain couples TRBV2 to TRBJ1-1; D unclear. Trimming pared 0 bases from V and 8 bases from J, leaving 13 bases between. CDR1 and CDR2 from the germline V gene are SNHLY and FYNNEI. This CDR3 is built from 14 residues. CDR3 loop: CASSEARPRREAFF. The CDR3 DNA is TGTGCCAGCAGTGAAGCGCGACCGAGGAGGGAAGCTTTCTTT.

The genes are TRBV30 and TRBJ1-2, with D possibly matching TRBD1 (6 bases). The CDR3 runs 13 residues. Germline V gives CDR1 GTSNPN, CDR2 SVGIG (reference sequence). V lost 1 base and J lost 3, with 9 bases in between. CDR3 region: CAWSAGADYGYTF. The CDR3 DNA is TGTGCCTGGAGTGCAGGGGCTGACTATGGCTACACCTTC.

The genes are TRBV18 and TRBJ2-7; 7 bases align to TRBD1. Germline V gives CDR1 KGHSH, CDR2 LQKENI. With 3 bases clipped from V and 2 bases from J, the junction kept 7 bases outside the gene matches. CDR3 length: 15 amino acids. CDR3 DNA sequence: TGTGCCAGCTCACCCCAAGGGCAGGGGGCCTACGAGCAGTACTTC. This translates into CASSPQGQGAYEQYF.

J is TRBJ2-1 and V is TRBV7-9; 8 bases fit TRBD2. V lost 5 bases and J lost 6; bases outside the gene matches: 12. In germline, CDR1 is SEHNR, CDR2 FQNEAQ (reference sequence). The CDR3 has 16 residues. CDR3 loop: CASSGREIAGSNEQFF. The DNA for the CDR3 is TGTGCCAGCAGCGGGCGGGAAATAGCGGGGAGCAATGAGCAGTTCTTC.

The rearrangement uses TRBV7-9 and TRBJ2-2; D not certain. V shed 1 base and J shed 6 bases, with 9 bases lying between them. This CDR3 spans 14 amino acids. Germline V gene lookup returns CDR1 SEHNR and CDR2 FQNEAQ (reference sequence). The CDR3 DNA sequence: TGTGCCAGCAGCTTAGACGGAGTACCCGGGGAGCTGTTTTTT. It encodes CASSLDGVPGELFF.

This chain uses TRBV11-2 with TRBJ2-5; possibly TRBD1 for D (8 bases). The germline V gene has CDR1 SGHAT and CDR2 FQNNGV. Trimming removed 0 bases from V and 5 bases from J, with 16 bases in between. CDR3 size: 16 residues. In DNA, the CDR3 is TGTGCCAGCAGCTTAGAATTCACAGGGGGAGGGGAGACCCAGTACTTC. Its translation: CASSLEFTGGGETQYF.

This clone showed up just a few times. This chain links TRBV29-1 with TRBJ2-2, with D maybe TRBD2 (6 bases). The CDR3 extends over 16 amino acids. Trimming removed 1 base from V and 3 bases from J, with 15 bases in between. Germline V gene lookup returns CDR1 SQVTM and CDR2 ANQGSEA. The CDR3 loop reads CSVEATRRVYTGELFF. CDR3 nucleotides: TGCAGCGTTGAAGCCACCAGGAGGGTTTACACCGGGGAGCTGTTTTTT.

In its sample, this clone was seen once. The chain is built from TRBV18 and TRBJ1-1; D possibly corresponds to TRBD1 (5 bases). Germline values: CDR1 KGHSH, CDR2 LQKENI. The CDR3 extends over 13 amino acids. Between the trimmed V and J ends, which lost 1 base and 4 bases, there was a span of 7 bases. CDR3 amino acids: CASSPRGATEAFF. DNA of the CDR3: TGTGCCAGCTCACCACGTGGGGCCACTGAAGCTTTCTTT.

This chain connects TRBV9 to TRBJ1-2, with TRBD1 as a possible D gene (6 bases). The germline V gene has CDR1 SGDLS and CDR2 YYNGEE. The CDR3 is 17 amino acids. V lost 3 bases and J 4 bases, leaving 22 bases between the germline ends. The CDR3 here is CASSAPTNRDLSYGYTF. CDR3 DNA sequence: TGTGCCAGCAGCGCCCCGACCAACAGGGATTTAAGCTATGGCTACACCTTC.

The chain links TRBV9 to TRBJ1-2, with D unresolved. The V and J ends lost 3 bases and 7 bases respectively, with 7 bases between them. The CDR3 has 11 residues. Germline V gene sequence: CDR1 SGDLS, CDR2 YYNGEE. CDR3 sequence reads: CASSGYSGYTF. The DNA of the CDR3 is TGTGCCAGCAGCGGCTACAGTGGCTACACCTTC.

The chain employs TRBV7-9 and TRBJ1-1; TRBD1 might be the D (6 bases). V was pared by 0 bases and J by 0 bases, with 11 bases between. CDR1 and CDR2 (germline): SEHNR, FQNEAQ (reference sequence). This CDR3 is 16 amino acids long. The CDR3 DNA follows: TGTGCCAGCAGCTTAGCCCCGGGACAAGTGAACACTGAAGCTTTCTTT. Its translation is CASSLAPGQVNTEAFF.

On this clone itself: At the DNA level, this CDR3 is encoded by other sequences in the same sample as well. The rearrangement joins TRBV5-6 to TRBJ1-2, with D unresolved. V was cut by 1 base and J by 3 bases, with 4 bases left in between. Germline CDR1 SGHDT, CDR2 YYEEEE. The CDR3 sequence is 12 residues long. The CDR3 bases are TGTGCCAGCAGCTTGCGGGACTATGGCTACACCTTC. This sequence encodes CASSLRDYGYTF.

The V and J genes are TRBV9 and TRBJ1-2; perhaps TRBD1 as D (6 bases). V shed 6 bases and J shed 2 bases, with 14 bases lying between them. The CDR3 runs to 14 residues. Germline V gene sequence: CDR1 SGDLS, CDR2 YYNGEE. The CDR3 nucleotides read TGTGCCAGCACACCGGACAGCTCCAACTATGGCTACACCTTC. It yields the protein CASTPDSSNYGYTF.

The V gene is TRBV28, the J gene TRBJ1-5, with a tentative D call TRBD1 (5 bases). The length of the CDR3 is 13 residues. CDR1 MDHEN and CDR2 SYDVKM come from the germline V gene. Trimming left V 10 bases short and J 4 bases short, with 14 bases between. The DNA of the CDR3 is TGTGCCACCCGCAGGGTGAGGAATCAGCCCCAGCATTTT. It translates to CATRRVRNQPQHF. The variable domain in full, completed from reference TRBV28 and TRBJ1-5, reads DVKVTQSSRYLVKRTGEKVFLECVQDMDHENMFWYRQDPGLGLRLIYFSYDVKMKEKGDIPEGYSVSREKKERFSLILESASTNQTSMYLCATRRVRNQPQHFGDGTRLSIL.

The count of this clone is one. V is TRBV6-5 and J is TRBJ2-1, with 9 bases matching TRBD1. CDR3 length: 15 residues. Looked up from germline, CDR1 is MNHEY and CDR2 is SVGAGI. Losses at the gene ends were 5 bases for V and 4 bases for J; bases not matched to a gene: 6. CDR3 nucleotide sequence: TGTGCCAGCAGTCTGGGACAGGGAACATACAATGAGCAGTTCTTC. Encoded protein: CASSLGQGTYNEQFF.

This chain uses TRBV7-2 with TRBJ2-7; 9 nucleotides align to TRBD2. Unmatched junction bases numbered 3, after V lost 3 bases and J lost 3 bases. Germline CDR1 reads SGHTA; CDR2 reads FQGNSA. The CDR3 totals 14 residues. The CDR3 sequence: CASSFSGSSYEQYF. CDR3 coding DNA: TGTGCCAGCAGCTTTAGCGGGAGCAGCTACGAGCAGTACTTC.